One sample yielded the 27 T cell receptor beta chains listed below, sequenced in a study of OX40 agonist ivuxolimab in advanced cancers. Repertoires were generated with immunoSEQ multiplex PCR, while TCRdb's copy carries only in-frame clones and drops some. The sample records roughly 90,000 clones, under 95% being singletons. This specimen was CD4+ or CD8+ T cells sorted from blood, taken in a trial of the OX40 agonist ivuxolimab. Receptors originate from an adult with an advanced solid tumor such as melanoma, head and neck, liver or kidney cancer.

The V and J genes are TRBV27 and TRBJ1-3; no clear D gene. V was trimmed by 0 bases and J by 5 bases, leaving 11 bases between them. The germline V gene encodes CDR1 MNHEY and CDR2 SMNVEV (reference sequence). The length of the CDR3 is 15 residues. Here the CDR3 reads CASSLSASHRNTIYF. The DNA of the CDR3 is TGTGCCAGCAGTTTATCCGCCAGTCATCGAAACACCATATATTTT.

This chain uses TRBV6-5 with TRBJ1-2; D uncertain. Looked up from germline, CDR1 is MNHEY and CDR2 is SVGAGI. Trimming removed 10 bases from V and 7 bases from J, with 13 bases in between. This CDR3 spans 11 amino acids. CDR3 protein: CAIRTAGGYTF. CDR3 sequence (DNA): TGTGCCATCAGGACCGCCGGTGGCTACACCTTC.

The chain links TRBV2 to TRBJ1-1; possibly TRBD1 for D (5 bases). CDR1 and CDR2 from the germline V gene are SNHLY and FYNNEI. The CDR3 is 15 residues long. The germline V and J ends were trimmed by 10 bases and 2 bases, with 20 bases remaining between them. The CDR3 region is CATVTVRGRNTEAFF. The CDR3 DNA reads as TGTGCCACTGTGACAGTCCGGGGCCGAAACACTGAAGCTTTCTTT.

The genes are TRBV30 and TRBJ1-6; D call uncertain. This CDR3 has 12 residues. V was pared by 5 bases and J by 10 bases, with 12 bases between. Germline assignment: CDR1 GTSNPN and CDR2 SVGIG (reference sequence). The CDR3 protein is CAWSYGVSPLHF. The CDR3 DNA reads as TGTGCCTGGTCTTATGGGGTATCACCCCTCCACTTT.

The CDR3 is CSAREAEKLFF. CDR3 DNA sequence: TGCAGTGCTAGGGAGGCCGAAAAACTGTTTTTT. This chain connects TRBV20-1 to TRBJ1-4; D is unclear. This CDR3 is built from 11 residues. V dropped 3 bases and J dropped 8 bases, with 7 bases sitting between them. Germline V CDR1 and CDR2: DFQATT, SNEGSKA (reference sequence).

The chain links TRBV28 to TRBJ2-1; D is undetermined. V dropped 4 bases and J dropped 8 bases, with 9 bases sitting between them. The CDR3 sequence is 12 residues long. CDR1 is MDHEN and CDR2 is SYDVKM in the germline V gene. CDR3 DNA sequence: TGTGCCAGCAGTTCCCCATCAGATGAGCAGTTCTTC. Translating it yields CASSSPSDEQFF.

The V and J genes are TRBV5-4 and TRBJ2-1; possibly TRBD1 or TRBD2 for D (5 bases each). This CDR3 region has 14 residues. Germline V CDR1 and CDR2: SGHNT, YYREEE (reference sequence). The V gene lost 0 bases and the J gene lost 1 base, with 5 bases spanning the gap. CDR3 region: CASSLGGSYNEQFF. As DNA, the CDR3 is TGTGCCAGCAGCTTGGGGGGGTCCTACAATGAGCAGTTCTTC. Drawing the rest from reference TRBV5-4 and TRBJ2-1, the complete variable domain is ETGVTQSPTHLIKTRGQQVTLRCSSQSGHNTVSWYQQALGQGPQFIFQYYREEENGRGNFPPRFSGLQFPNYSSELNVNALELDDSALYLCASSLGGSYNEQFFGPGTRLTVL.

The chain links TRBV13 to TRBJ1-4; maybe TRBD1 (5 bases). V was pared by 5 bases and J by 7 bases, with 14 bases between. The CDR3 spans 14 residues. CDR1 and CDR2 (germline): PRHDT, FYEKMQ (reference sequence). CDR3 sequence (DNA): TGTGCCAGCAGCCAGGGACGGGATTTTGAAAAACTGTTTTTT. This encodes CASSQGRDFEKLFF.

The gene calls are TRBV6-5 and TRBJ1-2; 11 positions agree with TRBD1. Germline trimming cut 1 base from V and 6 bases from J; bases unmatched to any gene: 4. This CDR3 region has 15 residues. CDR1 and CDR2 (germline): MNHEY, SVGAGI. The DNA of the CDR3 is TGTGCCAGCAGTTACTGGGACAGGGGGATTGATGGCTACACCTTC. Amino acids: CASSYWDRGIDGYTF.

A single count supports this clone. The chain is built from TRBV19 and TRBJ1-1; 7 positions agree with TRBD1. V trimming: 10 bases; J trimming: 6 bases; junction bases outside the gene matches: 11. The CDR3 has 13 amino acids. Per the germline V gene, CDR1 is LNHDA and CDR2 is SQIVND (reference sequence). The CDR3 nucleotides read TGTGCCACATCCCCGGGGACAGCCGCTGAAGCTTTCTTT. It is translated as CATSPGTAAEAFF. Full variable domain (rest looked up from reference TRBV19 and TRBJ1-1): DGGITQSPKYLFRKEGQNVTLSCEQNLNHDAMYWYRQDPGQGLRLIYYSQIVNDFQKGDIAEGYSVSREKKESFPLTVTSAQKNPTAFYLCATSPGTAAEAFFGQGTRLTVV.

The genes are TRBV5-1 and TRBJ2-5, with 7 bases lining up with TRBD1. This CDR3 spans 15 amino acids. J gave up 3 bases and V 0 bases, and 5 bases lay outside the gene matches. The germline V gene has CDR1 SGHRS and CDR2 YFSETQ. The CDR3 region is CASSLEPGQKETQYF. The CDR3 coding sequence is TGCGCCAGCAGCTTGGAACCGGGACAGAAAGAGACCCAGTACTTC.

The gene calls are TRBV5-4 and TRBJ2-1, with TRBD1 matching over 9 bases. Per germline, CDR1 SGHNT and CDR2 YYREEE (reference sequence). This CDR3 is 15 amino acids long. The trim removed 4 bases at V and 8 bases at J, leaving 10 bases unmatched. The CDR3 DNA is TGTGCCAGCAGCGTAGGGACAGGGTCCTCCGATGAGCAGTTCTTC. Amino acid sequence: CASSVGTGSSDEQFF.

This chain uses TRBV7-8 with TRBJ1-4; weak D call: TRBD1 (6 bases). The V end was cut by 4 bases, the J end by 7 bases, with 16 bases between. CDR3 length equals 15 residues. Germline V gene data show CDR1 as SGHVS and CDR2 as FQNEAQ. CDR3 bases: TGTGCCAGCAGCTCTCTTGGACAGCCTCCTGAAAAACTGTTTTTT. Amino acid sequence: CASSSLGQPPEKLFF.

The V call is TRBV5-4, the J call TRBJ2-3, with D possibly being TRBD2 (6 bases). The germline gives CDR1 SGHNT, CDR2 YYREEE (reference sequence). V gave up 0 bases and J gave up 0 bases, with 11 bases separating them. The length of the CDR3 is 16 residues. CDR3 loop: CASSLGLVFSTDTQYF. The DNA for the CDR3 is TGTGCCAGCAGCTTGGGACTAGTCTTTAGCACAGATACGCAGTATTTT.

The chain employs TRBV6-1 and TRBJ1-1, with D perhaps matching TRBD1 (5 bases). V shed 3 bases and J shed 0 bases, with 11 bases lying between them. This CDR3 spans 15 amino acids. Germline CDR1 and CDR2: MNHNS and SASEGT. CDR3 coding DNA: TGTGCCAGCAGTGAGCATGGGGCAGTGAACACTGAAGCTTTCTTT. It translates to CASSEHGAVNTEAFF.

V and J are TRBV11-2 and TRBJ2-2, with D perhaps TRBD1 or TRBD2 (5 bases each). The CDR3 length is 12 residues. Trimming took 8 bases from V and 8 from J, leaving 12 bases between them. CDR1 and CDR2 (germline): SGHAT, FQNNGV. The CDR3 protein is CASGGPQGELFF. The CDR3 coding sequence is TGTGCCAGCGGGGGACCTCAGGGGGAGCTGTTTTTT.

This chain uses TRBV7-8 with TRBJ2-2, with 12 bases fitting TRBD2. V was pared by 7 bases and J by 7 bases, with 7 bases of the junction left unmatched. CDR1 is SGHVS, CDR2 FQNEAQ, per germline. This CDR3 spans 15 amino acids. CDR3: CASIRTSGIGGELFF. DNA of the CDR3: TGTGCCAGCATTCGGACTAGCGGGATTGGCGGGGAGCTGTTTTTT.

The rearrangement joins TRBV30 to TRBJ2-7; D gene uncertain. The length of the CDR3 is 11 residues. Looked up from germline, CDR1 is GTSNPN and CDR2 is SVGIG (reference sequence). V dropped 2 bases and J dropped 0 bases, with 2 bases sitting between them. CDR3 bases: TGTGCCTGGAGTACCTCCTACGAGCAGTACTTC. It yields the protein CAWSTSYEQYF.

This clone was seen a single time. The genes are TRBV9 and TRBJ1-2; tentative D call: TRBD1 (5 bases). The germline V gene has CDR1 SGDLS and CDR2 YYNGEE. The length of the CDR3 is 17 residues. Trimming removed 3 bases at V and 0 bases at J, with 18 bases between. The CDR3 sequence: CASSGEGPQATNYGYTF. Written as DNA, the CDR3 is TGTGCCAGCAGCGGAGAGGGGCCTCAGGCGACTAACTATGGCTACACCTTC.

This sequence joins TRBV27 and TRBJ2-5; 7 bases fit TRBD1. There are 15 residues in the CDR3. V shed 6 bases, J shed 4 bases, and the junction held 11 bases outside the gene matches. CDR1 and CDR2 (germline): MNHEY, SMNVEV (reference sequence). DNA for the CDR3: TGTGCCAGCAGAGATAGGGGGCTTGGGGTAGAGACCCAGTACTTC. Amino acids: CASRDRGLGVETQYF.

V is TRBV27 and J is TRBJ1-1; a weak D match, TRBD1 (6 bases). The CDR3 is made up of 15 amino acids. In germline, CDR1 is MNHEY, CDR2 SMNVEV (reference sequence). V lost 5 bases, J lost 7 bases, and 20 bases lay in between. CDR3 region: CASSPEQGALHEAFF. For the CDR3, the DNA is TGTGCCAGCAGTCCTGAACAGGGTGCTCTACATGAAGCTTTCTTT.

The count of this clone is one. The chain's CDR3 is CASSLGGDSLYEQYF. The CDR3 DNA follows: TGTGCCAGCAGCTTAGGGGGGGACAGCCTATACGAGCAGTACTTC. This chain uses TRBV7-2 with TRBJ2-7; perhaps TRBD1 as D (7 bases). The germline V gene encodes CDR1 SGHTA and CDR2 FQGNSA. V gave up 1 base and J gave up 4 bases, with 14 bases separating them. The CDR3 sequence is 15 residues long. Full variable domain (outside the CDR3, taken from reference TRBV7-2 and TRBJ2-7): GAGVSQSPSNKVTEKGKDVELRCDPISGHTALYWYRQSLGQGLEFLIYFQGNSAPDKSGLPSDRFSAERTGGSVSTLTIQRTQQEDSAVYLCASSLGGDSLYEQYFGPGTRLTVT.

The chain uses TRBV6-4 and TRBJ2-7; the D gene is possibly TRBD1 (6 bases). V was pared by 10 bases and J by 4 bases, with 26 bases between. Germline V CDR1 and CDR2: MRHNA, SNTAGT. This CDR3 comprises 16 residues. The CDR3 protein is CAIEGAGRTQGYEQYF. CDR3 nucleotide sequence: TGTGCCATCGAGGGCGCAGGGCGGACACAGGGATACGAGCAGTACTTC.

The CDR3 DNA reads TGTGCCAGCAGTGAATCGGGACAGGGAAAAGAGACCCAGTACTTC. Protein: CASSESGQGKETQYF. V and J are TRBV6-1 and TRBJ2-5, with TRBD1 matching 9 bases. The CDR3 extends over 15 amino acids. CDR1 is MNHNS, CDR2 SASEGT, per germline. J lost 3 bases, V lost 2 bases, and 4 bases had no gene match.

The J gene is TRBJ2-7, the V gene TRBV7-2; D might be TRBD1 (6 bases). The germline gives CDR1 SGHTA, CDR2 FQGNSA. The CDR3 loop spans 18 amino acids. V lost 5 bases, J lost 3 bases, and 26 bases lay in between. The CDR3 is CASSPSPQGPIGVYEQYF. The CDR3 region has the DNA TGTGCCAGCAGCCCCTCTCCACAGGGACCAATAGGGGTCTACGAGCAGTACTTC.

The chain combines TRBV20-1 with TRBJ2-5, with 8 bases aligning to TRBD1. Germline CDR1 reads DFQATT; CDR2 reads SNEGSKA (reference sequence). The CDR3 totals 11 residues. J lost 13 bases, V lost 5 bases, and 9 bases had no gene match. DNA of the CDR3: TGCAGTGCTCCCGGACAGGGAACTCCGTACTTC. Amino acids: CSAPGQGTPYF.

The chain joins TRBV6-7 to TRBJ2-1; no clear D. TRBV6-7 is an ORF, with its function uncertain. This CDR3 is built from 13 residues. V dropped 2 bases and J dropped 2 bases, with 4 bases sitting between them. CDR3 DNA: TGTGCCAGCAGTTACGGCGCCTACAATGAGCAGTTCTTC. This encodes CASSYGAYNEQFF.